This TCR beta chain derives from a study of blood T cell repertoires in COVID-19. The CDR3 has 15 residues. CDR1 and CDR2 from the germline V gene are SNHLY and FYNNEI. The trim removed 5 bases at V and 3 bases at J, leaving 8 bases unmatched. Sequencing used immunoSEQ multiplex PCR; TCRdb keeps in-frame clones, though not all of them. The sample consists of hundreds of thousands of clones, around 90% of them appearing once. The sequence derives from a woman in her forties or fifties with acute COVID-19. What was sequenced was PBMCs or T cells enriched from blood (not recorded which). V is TRBV2 and J is TRBJ2-5; 8 nucleotides align to TRBD2. CDR3 region: CASSLPGLGKETQYF. The CDR3 DNA follows: TGTGCCAGCAGTCTCCCGGGACTAGGGAAAGAGACCCAGTACTTC.